This T cell receptor (beta chain) was documented in a study of T cell changes during pregnancy in multiple sclerosis. Generated by immunoSEQ multiplex PCR, the TCRdb table keeps only in-frame clones and is missing some. The sample yields 60,000 to 85,000 clones, roughly 92% seen once. The CDR3 has 15 residues. Germline CDR1 and CDR2: KGHSH and LQKENI. V was shortened by 5 bases and J by 6 bases, with 16 bases between the two germline ends. This chain uses TRBV18 with TRBJ2-2, with a possible D match to TRBD2 (6 bases). This TCR came from a female donor in good health, enrolled as a control in a pregnancy study. Sequences were derived from peripheral blood, sampled after pregnancy. CDR3 sequence (DNA): TGTGCCAGCTCATACCAACTAGCCCCTTCCGGGGAGCTGTTTTTT. The encoded protein is CASSYQLAPSGELFF.